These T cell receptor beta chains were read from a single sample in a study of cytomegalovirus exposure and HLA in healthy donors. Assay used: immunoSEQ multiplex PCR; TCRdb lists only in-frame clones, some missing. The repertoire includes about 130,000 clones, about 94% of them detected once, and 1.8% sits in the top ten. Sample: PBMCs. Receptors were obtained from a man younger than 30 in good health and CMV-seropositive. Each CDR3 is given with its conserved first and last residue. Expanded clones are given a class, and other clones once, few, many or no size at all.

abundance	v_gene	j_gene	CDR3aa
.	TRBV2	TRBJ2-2	CASSEERRAGELFF
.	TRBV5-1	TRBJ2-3	CASSSSLVADTQYF
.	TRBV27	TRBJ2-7	CASSSPHYEQYF
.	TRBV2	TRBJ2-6	CASSEAAGSSGANVLTF
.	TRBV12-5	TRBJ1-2	CASGAGQDLNYGYTF
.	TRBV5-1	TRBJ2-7	CASSLDGTGTEEQYF
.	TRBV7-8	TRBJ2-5	CASSWKSGKTQYF
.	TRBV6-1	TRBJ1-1	CASSARTGGYTEAFF
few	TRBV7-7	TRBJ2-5	CASSRTSGGQETQYF
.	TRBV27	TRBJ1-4	CASRHGWGQGEKLFF
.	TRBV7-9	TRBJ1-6	CASSLAGTGTPLHF
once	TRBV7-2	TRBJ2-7	CASSFRDRGYEQYF
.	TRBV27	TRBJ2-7	CASSLAAVYEQYF
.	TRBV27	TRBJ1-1	CASSFHRSSEAFF
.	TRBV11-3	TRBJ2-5	CASSADRGETQYF
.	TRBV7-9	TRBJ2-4	CASSPADIQYF
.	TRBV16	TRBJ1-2	CASSQHRDTNYGYTF
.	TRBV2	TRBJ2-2	CASKWDRDTGELFF
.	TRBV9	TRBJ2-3	CASSVRVGTDTQYF
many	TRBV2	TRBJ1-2	CASSGQGYGYTF
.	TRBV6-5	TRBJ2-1	CASSRSRSNEQFF
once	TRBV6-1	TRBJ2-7	CASSEVNRVTYEQYF
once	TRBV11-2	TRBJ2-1	CASSLFYASGDYNEQFF
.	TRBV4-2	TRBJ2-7	CASSQERAVSYEQYF
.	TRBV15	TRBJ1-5	CATSRDRQPQHF
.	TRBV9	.	CASSVDRGGYEQYF
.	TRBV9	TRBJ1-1	CASSGLQGEVLNTEAFF
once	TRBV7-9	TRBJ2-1	CASSSQGLAGVSSYNEQFF
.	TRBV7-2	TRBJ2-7	CASSLAASGKYEQYF
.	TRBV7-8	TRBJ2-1	CASSPEKASYNEQFF
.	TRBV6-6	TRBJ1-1	CASRLDRVNTEAFF
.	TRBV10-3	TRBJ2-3	CATRTVSTSTDTQYF
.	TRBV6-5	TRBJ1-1	CASITGTEAFF
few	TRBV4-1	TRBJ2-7	CASSQVVRGYEQYF
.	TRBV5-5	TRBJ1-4	CASSLEGHRGEKLFF
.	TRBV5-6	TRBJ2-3	CASSPGTDTQYF
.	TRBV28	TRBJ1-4	CASSPDRYNEKLFF
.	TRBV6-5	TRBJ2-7	CASRRRHEQYF
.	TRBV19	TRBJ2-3	CASSIELAGEASTDTQYF
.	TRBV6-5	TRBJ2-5	CASRRYGQSQETQYF
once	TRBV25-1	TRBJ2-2	CASSESLAGVAGELFF
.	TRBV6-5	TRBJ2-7	CASSLGTGVTHEQYF
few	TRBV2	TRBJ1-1	CASSGDRITAFF
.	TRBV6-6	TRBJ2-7	CASSQQTYWEQYF
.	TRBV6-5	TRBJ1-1	CASSPTQGRTEAFF
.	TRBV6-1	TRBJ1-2	CASNLQDYYGYTF
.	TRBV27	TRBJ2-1	CASSPSPAGELAYNEQFF
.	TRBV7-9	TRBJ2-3	CASSLALTDTQYF
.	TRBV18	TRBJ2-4	CASSPPETPKNIQYF
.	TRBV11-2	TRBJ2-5	CASTLGGGTQETQYF
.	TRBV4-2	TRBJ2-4	CASSQGRTDLAKNIQYF
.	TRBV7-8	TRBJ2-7	CASSPPGSEQYF
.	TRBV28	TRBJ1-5	CASSYHTRGDHQPQHF
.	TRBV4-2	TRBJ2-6	CASSQDSGREYSGANVLTF
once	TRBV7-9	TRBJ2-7	CASSLVEGTSPYEQYF
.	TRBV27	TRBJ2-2	CASSFGTGLAGELFF
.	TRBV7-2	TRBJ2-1	CASSLVFEGLPEQFF
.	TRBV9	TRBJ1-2	CASSSGGINYGYTF
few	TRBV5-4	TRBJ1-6	CASSLVSDFNSPLHF
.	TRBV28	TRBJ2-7	CASSGDRSGHEQYF